A single sample is the source of the 30 T cell receptor beta chains below, sequenced in a study of shared T cell receptors in the human thymus. Profiling relied on immunoSEQ multiplex PCR, and the TCRdb table lists in-frame clones only, not all of them. This repertoire shows 450,000 to 650,000 clones, around 78% found once; its top ten account for around 0.013%. The same sample was also studied in work on human thymus T cells.

The sample consisted of thymocytes. The receptors stem from a boy younger than two with a congenital heart defect.

This rearrangement joins TRBV4-2 to TRBJ1-1, with D possibly being TRBD1 (6 bases). The germline V gene has CDR1 LGHNA and CDR2 YNFKEQ. The CDR3 is made up of 14 amino acids. The germline V and J ends were trimmed by 4 bases and 10 bases, with 19 bases remaining between them. The CDR3 loop reads CASSPLPGGGGAFF. The DNA for the CDR3 is TGTGCCAGCAGCCCCTTACCCGGGGGAGGGGGAGCTTTCTTT.

This clone has a handful of counts. The rearrangement joins TRBV2 to TRBJ2-4; maybe TRBD2 (6 bases). The CDR3 contains 16 residues. CDR1 SNHLY and CDR2 FYNNEI come from the germline V gene. V was pared by 1 base and J by 6 bases, with 16 bases between. The CDR3 DNA is TGTGCCAGCAGTGAAGATAACCCGGGAGTTAGAAACATTCAGTACTTC. Encoded protein: CASSEDNPGVRNIQYF.

The chain has TRBV2 and TRBJ2-5; D is unresolved. Between the trimmed V and J ends, which lost 3 bases and 5 bases, there was a span of 10 bases. CDR1 is SNHLY and CDR2 is FYNNEI in the germline V gene. The CDR3 consists of 13 residues. This CDR3 is CASSDIVSETQYF. The CDR3 DNA sequence: TGTGCCAGCAGTGATATTGTAAGCGAGACCCAGTACTTC.

The chain recombines TRBV5-1 with TRBJ2-4, with TRBD2 matching over 9 bases. Germline V gene sequence: CDR1 SGHRS, CDR2 YFSETQ. The ends lost 4 bases at V and 1 base at J; junction bases unmatched: 12. The CDR3 covers 18 residues. CDR3: CASSHRLAEEGAKNIQYF. CDR3 coding DNA: TGCGCCAGCAGCCACCGACTAGCGGAGGAGGGGGCCAAAAACATTCAGTACTTC.

The J gene is TRBJ1-5, the V gene TRBV18, with D perhaps matching TRBD1 (6 bases). V was shortened by 2 bases and J by 6 bases, with 14 bases between the two germline ends. Germline loops: CDR1 KGHSH, CDR2 LQKENI. The length of the CDR3 is 15 residues. The CDR3 DNA is TGTGCCAGCTCACCAACAGGGTCGGCGGGTCAGCCCCAGCATTTT. Translated: CASSPTGSAGQPQHF.

This chain joins TRBV30 and TRBJ2-7, with a tentative D call TRBD1 (5 bases). CDR1 and CDR2 from the germline V gene are GTSNPN and SVGIG (reference sequence). V was cut by 3 bases and J by 0 bases, with 12 bases left in between. This CDR3 has 14 residues. In DNA form, the CDR3 reads TGTGCCTGGAGGAACAGGCCCCACTCCTACGAGCAGTACTTC. This gives the protein CAWRNRPHSYEQYF. The full variable domain, with the rest looked up from reference TRBV30 and TRBJ2-7, is SQTIHQWPATLVQPVGSPLSLECTVEGTSNPNLYWYRQAAGRGLQLLFYSVGIGQISSEVPQNLSASRPQDRQFILSSKKLLLSDSGFYLCAWRNRPHSYEQYFGPGTRLTVT.

In this sample, this clone turned up a few times. The chain is built from TRBV2 and TRBJ2-1, with 7 bases identical to TRBD2. Germline lookup yields CDR1 SNHLY and CDR2 FYNNEI. Losses at the gene ends were 7 bases for V and 6 bases for J; bases not matched to a gene: 15. This CDR3 region has 16 residues. The CDR3 reads CASNPEGTTFGNEQFF. The CDR3 DNA reads as TGTGCCAGCAATCCCGAGGGGACTACCTTTGGCAATGAGCAGTTCTTC.

The CDR3 nucleotides are TGTGCCAGCAGTCGGGCCGGGACAGGATTTACCTCTCTTAGCACAGATACGCAGTATTTT. This gives the protein CASSRAGTGFTSLSTDTQYF. The gene calls are TRBV28 and TRBJ2-3; TRBD1 matches 8 bases. V shed 5 bases and J 0 bases; nucleotides not matched to a gene: 19. The V gene's germline CDR1 is MDHEN and CDR2 SYDVKM. The length of the CDR3 is 20 residues.

This clone turned up a few times. The CDR3 sequence: CASSRGHSEKLFF. As DNA, the CDR3 is TGCGCCAGCAGCCGCGGACACAGTGAAAAACTGTTTTTT. The genes are TRBV4-1 and TRBJ1-4; weak D call: TRBD1 (5 bases). The germline V gene encodes CDR1 MGHRA and CDR2 YSYEKL. The CDR3 sequence is 13 residues long. Trimming removed 4 bases from V and 7 bases from J, with 10 bases in between.

V is TRBV2 and J is TRBJ2-3; D is possibly TRBD2 (5 bases). The CDR3 spans 15 residues. Germline CDR1 reads SNHLY; CDR2 reads FYNNEI. Trimming stripped 8 bases from V and 4 bases from J, with 19 bases between. The CDR3 protein is CASLAGLAGADTQYF. CDR3 DNA: TGTGCCAGCCTGGCCGGGCTAGCCGGGGCAGATACGCAGTATTTT.

The chain carries TRBV7-9 and TRBJ1-5; D perhaps matches TRBD1 (6 bases). The CDR3 totals 15 residues. Trimming pared 5 bases from V and 4 bases from J, leaving 15 bases between. Germline V gene sequence: CDR1 SEHNR, CDR2 FQNEAQ (reference sequence). The CDR3 DNA reads TGTGCCAGCAGCCGAGCAGGGGTAGGGAATCAGCCCCAGCATTTT. Its protein is CASSRAGVGNQPQHF.

The chain employs TRBV6-5 and TRBJ1-2, with TRBD1 as a possible D gene (6 bases). V lost 2 bases to trimming and J lost 1 base, with 14 bases between them. Germline CDR1 reads MNHEY; CDR2 reads SVGAGI. The CDR3 contains 16 residues. The CDR3 region has the DNA TGTGCCAGCAGTTACATCGGACAGTACTATAACTATGGCTACACCTTC. Its protein is CASSYIGQYYNYGYTF.

The chain has TRBV11-3 and TRBJ2-7, with D perhaps matching TRBD1 (6 bases). This CDR3 contains 15 residues. V was pared by 3 bases and J by 3 bases, with 15 bases between. Germline CDR1 SGHNT, CDR2 YENEEA. The CDR3 protein is CASSLDSPTNYEQYF. DNA for the CDR3: TGTGCCAGCAGCTTGGACAGCCCCACGAACTACGAGCAGTACTTC.

The rearrangement links TRBV10-3 to TRBJ2-1; 10 positions agree with TRBD2. V trimming: 8 bases; J trimming: 8 bases; junction bases outside the gene matches: 9. The CDR3 length is 14 residues. Germline-derived CDR1 and CDR2 are ENHRY and SYGVKD. The CDR3 DNA reads as TGTGCCATCCAGCGGGAGGGCCCTCGGGATGAGCAGTTCTTC. Residues: CAIQREGPRDEQFF.

This clone was observed a handful of times. The V gene is TRBV5-1, the J gene TRBJ2-5; D call uncertain. Trimming pared 0 bases from V and 1 base from J, leaving 7 bases between. The CDR3 loop spans 14 amino acids. Germline CDR1 and CDR2: SGHRS and YFSETQ. In DNA form, the CDR3 reads TGCGCCAGCAGCTTGGACGCGCGCCAAGAGACCCAGTACTTC. It translates to CASSLDARQETQYF.

V is TRBV4-3 and J is TRBJ2-4, with TRBD2 matching 13 bases. Germline values: CDR1 LGHNA, CDR2 YSLEER. After removal of 2 bases from V and 3 bases from J, the junction contained 13 bases not matched to a gene. The CDR3 consists of 20 residues. The chain's CDR3 is CASSQSSTSGRALGKNIQYF. The CDR3, as DNA: TGCGCCAGCAGCCAAAGTTCTACTAGCGGGAGGGCCCTCGGCAAAAACATTCAGTACTTC.

A few counts support this clone. This chain links TRBV7-2 with TRBJ2-7, with TRBD2 matching over 12 bases. This CDR3 comprises 17 residues. V was pared by 1 base and J by 6 bases, with 10 bases of the junction left unmatched. The V gene's germline CDR1 is SGHTA and CDR2 FQGNSA. CDR3 sequence (DNA): TGTGCCAGCAGCTTAGAGGGGGGCCTAGCGGGAGGGGTCGAGCAGTACTTC. This encodes CASSLEGGLAGGVEQYF.

This chain joins TRBV7-8 and TRBJ2-1, with 14 nucleotides matching TRBD2. CDR1 and CDR2 from the germline V gene are SGHVS and FQNEAQ. Trimming removed 0 bases from V and 6 bases from J; junction bases left unmatched: 7. There are 18 residues in the CDR3. The CDR3: CASSLAPGLAGGRNEQFF. The CDR3 DNA reads TGTGCCAGCAGCTTAGCCCCTGGACTAGCGGGAGGTCGCAATGAGCAGTTCTTC.

In DNA, the CDR3 is TGTGCCAGCAGCTTGGGGCGTGGGGGGGCCGAGACCCAGTACTTC. This encodes CASSLGRGGAETQYF. The chain is built from TRBV7-2 and TRBJ2-5; perhaps TRBD2 as D (7 bases). Germline loops: CDR1 SGHTA, CDR2 FQGNSA. The V and J ends lost 3 bases and 5 bases respectively, with 16 bases between them. The length of the CDR3 is 15 residues.

The V gene is TRBV7-8, the J gene TRBJ2-7, with TRBD2 matching over 7 bases. CDR1 and CDR2 from the germline V gene are SGHVS and FQNEAQ. CDR3 size: 15 residues. Germline trimming cut 7 bases from V and 4 bases from J; bases unmatched to any gene: 13. The CDR3 loop reads CASTQAPGGRYEQYF. The CDR3 DNA sequence: TGTGCCAGCACCCAGGCCCCGGGAGGTAGGTACGAGCAGTACTTC.

The chain links TRBV25-1 to TRBJ2-1; maybe TRBD2 (6 bases). The CDR3 sequence is 14 residues long. Germline CDR1 and CDR2: MGHDK and SYGVNS. Between the trimmed V and J ends, which lost 0 bases and 12 bases, there was a span of 15 bases. The CDR3 coding sequence is TGTGCCAGCAGTGAATACAAGAGGGGCGGGACGCAGTTCTTC. Protein sequence: CASSEYKRGGTQFF. The full variable domain, completed using reference TRBV25-1 and TRBJ2-1, is EADIYQTPRYLVIGTGKKITLECSQTMGHDKMYWYQQDPGMELHLIHYSYGVNSTEKGDLSSESTVSRIRTEHFPLTLESARPSHTSQYLCASSEYKRGGTQFFGPGTRLTVL.

V and J are TRBV6-1 and TRBJ1-5; 9 bases line up with TRBD1. The junction had 0 bases not matched to a gene; V was cut back by 2 bases and J by 1 base. The germline CDR1 and CDR2 sequences are MNHNS and SASEGT. The CDR3 loop spans 15 amino acids. The chain's CDR3 is CASSETGGSNQPQHF. The CDR3 bases are TGTGCCAGCAGTGAAACAGGGGGCAGCAATCAGCCCCAGCATTTT.

The chain couples TRBV7-6 to TRBJ2-5, with D perhaps TRBD2 (5 bases). The CDR3 is 13 residues long. Germline values: CDR1 SGHVS, CDR2 FNYEAQ. V was pared by 3 bases and J by 5 bases, with 10 bases between. CDR3 residues: CASSFRRGETQYF. Here the CDR3 DNA reads TGTGCCAGCAGCTTTCGCCGAGGGGAGACCCAGTACTTC. The entire variable domain, with the rest obtained from reference TRBV7-6 and TRBJ2-5, is as follows: GAGVSQSPRYKVTKRGQDVALRCDPISGHVSLYWYRQALGQGPEFLTYFNYEAQQDKSGLPNDRFSAERPEGSISTLTIQRTEQRDSAMYRCASSFRRGETQYFGPGTRLLVL.

This chain connects TRBV28 to TRBJ2-3; 9 bases match TRBD2. Per germline, CDR1 MDHEN and CDR2 SYDVKM. V lost 6 bases and J lost 2; bases outside the gene matches: 9. The CDR3 is 16 residues long. The DNA for the CDR3 is TGTGCCAGCAGCCCCCCCGCTAGCGGGGCCACAGATACGCAGTATTTT. Its translation is CASSPPASGATDTQYF.

This clone was counted a single time. This chain connects TRBV27 to TRBJ1-5; 7 nucleotides match TRBD1. Looked up from germline, CDR1 is MNHEY and CDR2 is SMNVEV (reference sequence). Germline trimming cut 6 bases from V and 2 bases from J; bases unmatched to any gene: 1. The CDR3 is 13 amino acids. The CDR3 protein is CASSDRGNQPQHF. The CDR3 region has the DNA TGTGCCAGCAGCGACAGGGGCAATCAGCCCCAGCATTTT.

This rearrangement joins TRBV11-2 to TRBJ2-2; the match to TRBD2 covers 8 bases. In germline, CDR1 is SGHAT, CDR2 FQNNGV. J gave up 6 bases and V 7 bases, and 7 bases lay outside the gene matches. The CDR3 has 14 residues. The CDR3, as DNA: TGTGCCAGCACCCCGGAGCGGGAGCCCGGGGAGCTGTTTTTT. It encodes CASTPEREPGELFF.

This chain links TRBV2 with TRBJ2-1; 12 nucleotides match TRBD2. The CDR3 is made up of 17 amino acids. Germline V gene lookup returns CDR1 SNHLY and CDR2 FYNNEI. V lost 3 bases, J lost 5 bases, and 8 bases stayed unmatched. In DNA form, the CDR3 reads TGTGCCAGCAGTGAGGGGCTAGCGGGAGGGCCTAACAATGAGCAGTTCTTC. Protein sequence: CASSEGLAGGPNNEQFF.

Only one count was recorded for this clone. The V gene is TRBV7-2, the J gene TRBJ2-5; no clear D. Germline V CDR1 and CDR2: SGHTA, FQGNSA. The germline V and J ends were trimmed by 0 bases and 6 bases, with 11 bases remaining between them. The CDR3 consists of 14 residues. The CDR3 protein is CASSLAGSGKTQYF. The CDR3 nucleotides read TGTGCCAGCAGCTTAGCGGGCTCAGGAAAGACCCAGTACTTC.

This rearrangement joins TRBV7-2 to TRBJ1-1; TRBD1 agrees at 10 bases. The V gene end was trimmed by 5 bases and the J gene end by 2 bases; junction bases not matched to a gene: 8. CDR1 and CDR2 (germline): SGHTA, FQGNSA. The CDR3 has 16 amino acids. The CDR3: CASSEDRGNRNTEAFF. Written as DNA, the CDR3 is TGTGCCAGCAGCGAGGACAGGGGGAACCGAAACACTGAAGCTTTCTTT.

This clone showed up just once. This chain links TRBV25-1 with TRBJ2-2, with D hard to call. V shed 4 bases and J shed 3 bases, with 6 bases lying between them. From germline, CDR1 is MGHDK and CDR2 SYGVNS. The CDR3 spans 13 residues. The CDR3 protein is CASSVGHTGELFF. The CDR3 region has the DNA TGTGCCAGCAGTGTTGGGCACACCGGGGAGCTGTTTTTT.